The T cell receptor (beta chain) under discussion was sequenced for a study of T cells after yellow fever vaccination. For the study at large: It was SMART-Seq v4 Ultra Low Input that prepared the fractions with low cell numbers. Broader study findings: Across the CD4 and CD8 compartments, a small share of clonotypes was present in both. Re-detected after boosting: most primary clones, 96% of CD4 and 80% to 90% of CD8.

The CDR3 has 18 amino acids. V was clipped by 0 bases and J by 0 bases, with 17 bases between them. Germline-derived CDR1 and CDR2 are SGHRS and YFSETQ. TCRdb reprocessed the 5' RACE reads via MiXCR and lists one record per CDR3 protein. The sample shows 450,000 to 550,000 distinct CDR3 sequences, just over 20% of them seen only once. In regard to this clonotype: Its antigen is unknown.

J is TRBJ2-3 and V is TRBV5-1, with D maybe TRBD2 (7 bases). The material was PBMCs, obtained less than 25 days after the first yellow fever vaccination. The sequence was collected from a man aged 18 to 35 who received the YFV17D yellow fever vaccine. CDR3 bases: TGCGCCAGCAGCTTGGCAAAACGGGGGGCGACTAGCACAGATACGCAGTATTTT. Protein: CASSLAKRGATSTDTQYF.